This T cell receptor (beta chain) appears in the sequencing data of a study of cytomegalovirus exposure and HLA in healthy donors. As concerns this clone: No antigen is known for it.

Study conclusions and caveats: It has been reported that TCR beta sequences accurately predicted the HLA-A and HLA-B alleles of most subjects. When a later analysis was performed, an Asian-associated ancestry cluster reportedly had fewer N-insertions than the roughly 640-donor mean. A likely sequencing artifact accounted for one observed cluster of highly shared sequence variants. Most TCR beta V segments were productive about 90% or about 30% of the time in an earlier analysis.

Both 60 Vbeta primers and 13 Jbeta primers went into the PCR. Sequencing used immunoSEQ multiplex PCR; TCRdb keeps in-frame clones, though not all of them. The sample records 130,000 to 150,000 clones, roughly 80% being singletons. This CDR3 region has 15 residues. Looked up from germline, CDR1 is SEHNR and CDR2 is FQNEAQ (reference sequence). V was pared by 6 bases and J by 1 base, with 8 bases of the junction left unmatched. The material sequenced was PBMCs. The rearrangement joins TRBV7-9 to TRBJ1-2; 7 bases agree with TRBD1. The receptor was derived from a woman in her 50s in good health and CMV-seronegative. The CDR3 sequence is CASSRSTGLNYGYTF. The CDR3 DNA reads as TGTGCCAGCAGTCGTTCGACAGGGCTTAACTATGGCTACACCTTC.